This TCR beta chain was captured by sequencing in a study of T cells in Graves' hyperthyroidism and ophthalmopathy. Study conclusions and caveats: With a median lead of around 5.9 months before onset, the model predicted ophthalmopathy.

This clonotype was seen ten or more times. Its antigen is not known. Roughly 10 ml of fresh peripheral blood supplied the PBMCs. TCR beta CDR3 regions were amplified from RNA. TCR CDR3 regions were first amplified by RT-PCR with HTBI primers. Using its own MiXCR run on the multiplex PCR reads, TCRdb lists one record per CDR3 protein. The sample yields roughly 420,000 distinct CDR3 sequences, approximately 14% seen once. The CDR3 extends over 17 amino acids. J was trimmed by 0 bases and V by 6 bases; bases with no gene match: 8. Germline assignment: CDR1 SNHLY and CDR2 FYNNEI. V usage is TRBV2 and J usage is TRBJ1-3, with 10 bases matching TRBD1. Material: blood. This clonotype was obtained from a woman aged 18-30 years with Graves' hyperthyroidism. CDR3 coding DNA: TGTGCCAGCAGACACGGGACAGGGGCCCGCTCTGGAAACACCATATATTTT. Translating it yields CASRHGTGARSGNTIYF.